These 25 T cell receptor beta chains originate from one sample sequenced in a study of cytomegalovirus exposure and HLA in healthy donors (dated by TCRdb to 2015 to 2018). Library preparation was by the immunoSEQ multiplex PCR assay. The multiplex PCR relied on a mix of 60 forward primers for TCR Vbeta segments and 13 reverse primers for TCR Jbeta segments. Here the immuneACCESS table is served through TCRdb, limited to in-frame sequences with V and J called. Missing clones are a known gap in these copies; in checked studies unresolved V genes cover under half, and the rest lacks a known reason. In this sample the table shows some 170,000 clones, around 86% of which occur a single time. The ten largest account for about 4% of the sample. Material: PBMCs. The receptor set was obtained from a man over 45 in good health and CMV-seropositive.

The rearrangement joins TRBV7-3 to TRBJ2-3, with 10 bases aligning to TRBD2. The J segment lost 5 bases and the V segment lost 0 bases, leaving 8 bases of the junction unmatched. Germline CDR1 and CDR2: SGHTA and FQGTGA. This CDR3 is 17 amino acids long. CDR3 in amino acids: CASSLTPSGSLGDTQYF. DNA of the CDR3: TGTGCCAGCAGCTTAACACCTAGCGGGAGTTTGGGAGATACGCAGTATTTT.

The genes are TRBV7-3 and TRBJ2-3; D is unclear. This CDR3 has 14 amino acids. Between the trimmed V and J ends, which lost 0 bases and 3 bases, there was a span of 7 bases. Germline V gene data show CDR1 as SGHTA and CDR2 as FQGTGA. The CDR3 DNA reads TGTGCCAGCAGCTTAACGTCTAGTACAGATACGCAGTATTTT. Translation gives CASSLTSSTDTQYF.

The V gene is TRBV7-2, the J gene TRBJ2-1, with 9 bases identical to TRBD2. Germline V gene sequence: CDR1 SGHTA, CDR2 FQGNSA. V shed 5 bases and J 4 bases; nucleotides not matched to a gene: 3. The CDR3 runs 14 residues. CDR3 residues: CASSQSGRYNEQFF. The CDR3 DNA is TGTGCCAGCAGCCAGAGCGGGAGGTACAATGAGCAGTTCTTC.

The V call is TRBV5-4, the J call TRBJ2-1, with TRBD2 matching 12 bases. Germline values: CDR1 SGHNT, CDR2 YYREEE (reference sequence). Losses at the gene ends were 4 bases for V and 4 bases for J; bases not matched to a gene: 6. The CDR3 is 16 residues long. CDR3 sequence: CASSPSSGGAYNEQFF. CDR3 sequence (DNA): TGTGCCAGCAGCCCATCTAGCGGGGGGGCGTACAATGAGCAGTTCTTC.

The J gene is TRBJ2-5, the V gene TRBV5-1, with TRBD2 identical over 8 bases. The CDR3 extends over 17 amino acids. The V gene's germline CDR1 is SGHRS and CDR2 YFSETQ. V shed 2 bases, J shed 2 bases, and the junction held 11 bases outside the gene matches. The CDR3, as DNA: TGCGCCAGCAGCTTACAACCGGGACTAGTCGTACAAGAGACCCAGTACTTC. Translation gives CASSLQPGLVVQETQYF. Filled out from reference TRBV5-1 and TRBJ2-5, the complete variable domain reads KAGVTQTPRYLIKTRGQQVTLSCSPISGHRSVSWYQQTPGQGLQFLFEYFSETQRNKGNFPGRFSGRQFSNSRSEMNVSTLELGDSALYLCASSLQPGLVVQETQYFGPGTRLLVL.

V is TRBV7-2 and J is TRBJ2-7, with a possible D match to TRBD2 (6 bases). Trimming took off 7 bases at V and 4 bases at J, with 17 bases between the two ends. CDR1 and CDR2 (germline): SGHTA, FQGNSA. The CDR3 spans 14 residues. The chain's CDR3 is CASTRGGAQYEQYF. The DNA of the CDR3 is TGTGCCAGCACCCGGGGCGGGGCACAGTACGAGCAGTACTTC.

The chain couples TRBV4-1 to TRBJ1-6; TRBD1 matches at 8 bases. This CDR3 region has 16 residues. CDR1 MGHRA and CDR2 YSYEKL come from the germline V gene. V lost 2 bases, J lost 6 bases, and 6 bases stayed unmatched. The CDR3 is CASSQSGTGLNSPLHF. The CDR3 DNA sequence: TGCGCCAGCAGCCAATCCGGGACAGGACTTAATTCACCCCTCCACTTT.

The sample holds a few counts of this clone. The rearrangement joins TRBV11-2 to TRBJ2-7, with 10 bases aligning to TRBD2. Unmatched junction bases numbered 5, after V lost 4 bases and J lost 2 bases. Germline V gene lookup returns CDR1 SGHAT and CDR2 FQNNGV. The CDR3 is made up of 15 amino acids. CDR3 DNA: TGTGCCAGCAGCTCTTGGACTAGCGGAGCCTACGAGCAGTACTTC. Translating gives CASSSWTSGAYEQYF.

The chain combines TRBV7-8 with TRBJ2-3; D is unresolved. The CDR3 has 15 residues. The V end was cut by 1 base, the J end by 0 bases, with 8 bases between. Germline V gives CDR1 SGHVS, CDR2 FQNEAQ. The CDR3 DNA is TGTGCCAGCAGCTTAGGTTTGAGGAGCACAGATACGCAGTATTTT. Translated, it gives CASSLGLRSTDTQYF.

The rearrangement links TRBV7-3 to TRBJ2-3; possible D gene TRBD2, 6 bases. Germline CDR1 SGHTA, CDR2 FQGTGA. The CDR3 is made up of 15 amino acids. V gave up 5 bases and J gave up 2 bases, with 14 bases separating them. CDR3 coding DNA: TGTGCCAGCAGCCCCCTTCCTAGCGTCACAGATACGCAGTATTTT. Protein product: CASSPLPSVTDTQYF. Full variable domain (missing parts from reference TRBV7-3 and TRBJ2-3): GAGVSQTPSNKVTEKGKYVELRCDPISGHTALYWYRQSLGQGPEFLIYFQGTGAADDSGLPNDRFFAVRPEGSVSTLKIQRTERGDSAVYLCASSPLPSVTDTQYFGPGTRLTVL.

The chain uses TRBV28 and TRBJ2-1; D is possibly TRBD2 (6 bases). Germline-derived CDR1 and CDR2 are MDHEN and SYDVKM. V lost 5 bases to trimming and J lost 0 bases, with 17 bases between them. The length of the CDR3 is 17 residues. Here the CDR3 reads CASSMYRAGSSYNEQFF. In DNA, the CDR3 is TGTGCCAGCAGTATGTATCGCGCGGGAAGCTCCTACAATGAGCAGTTCTTC.

The chain recombines TRBV5-1 with TRBJ2-2; 8 bases fit TRBD2. Germline V gives CDR1 SGHRS, CDR2 YFSETQ. This CDR3 contains 16 residues. The V and J ends lost 1 base and 6 bases, in that order; junction bases with no gene match: 8. The CDR3 DNA sequence: TGCGCCAGCAGCTTGACCGGGACTAGTGGTCCCGGGGAGCTGTTTTTT. Encoded protein: CASSLTGTSGPGELFF.

As for this clone: The same CDR3 arises from other DNA sequences in this sample as well. The J gene is TRBJ2-7, the V gene TRBV6-5; 8 bases align to TRBD2. This CDR3 has 13 amino acids. Germline V gene data show CDR1 as MNHEY and CDR2 as SVGAGI. With V trimmed by 6 bases and J by 2 bases, 3 bases remained unmatched. In DNA form, the CDR3 reads TGTGCCAGCAGACCGGGAGGGGCCTACGAGCAGTACTTC. Translated, it gives CASRPGGAYEQYF.

Only a few counts were recorded for this clone. The chain uses TRBV5-1 and TRBJ1-1; D is unclear. The germline V gene encodes CDR1 SGHRS and CDR2 YFSETQ. Trimming cost V 3 bases and J 0 bases, with 9 bases left between them. The CDR3 is made up of 14 amino acids. The CDR3 DNA sequence: TGCGCCAGCAGCTATGCGGGGATGAACACTGAAGCTTTCTTT. This translates into CASSYAGMNTEAFF.

In this sample, this clone turned up once. The chain carries TRBV18 and TRBJ2-1, with TRBD2 identical over 11 bases. Germline assignment: CDR1 KGHSH and CDR2 LQKENI. The CDR3 runs to 16 residues. V lost 0 bases to trimming and J lost 8 bases; unmatched junction nucleotides: 6. CDR3 nucleotides: TGTGCCAGCTCACCACCGGGTAGCGGGAGGGCCTATGAGCAGTTCTTC. This gives the protein CASSPPGSGRAYEQFF.

The gene calls are TRBV28 and TRBJ2-7; 10 nucleotides agree with TRBD1. V gave up 2 bases and J gave up 3 bases; unmatched junction bases: 4. The length of the CDR3 is 15 residues. CDR1 and CDR2 from the germline V gene are MDHEN and SYDVKM. The CDR3 is CASSLPRTGGYEQYF. As DNA, the CDR3 is TGTGCCAGCAGTTTACCGCGGACAGGGGGCTACGAGCAGTACTTC.

This rearrangement joins TRBV4-3 to TRBJ2-7; D might be TRBD1 (6 bases). V dropped 1 base and J dropped 0 bases, with 10 bases sitting between them. The V gene's germline CDR1 is LGHNA and CDR2 YSLEER. The length of the CDR3 is 15 residues. The CDR3 spells CASSQADSSSYEQYF. The CDR3 region has the DNA TGCGCCAGCAGCCAAGCGGACAGCAGCTCCTACGAGCAGTACTTC.

This clone was recorded once. The chain has TRBV27 and TRBJ1-2; D is possibly TRBD1 (6 bases). The CDR3 runs to 13 residues. V shed 3 bases and J shed 2 bases, with 7 bases lying between them. Germline CDR1 is MNHEY and CDR2 is SMNVEV (reference sequence). CDR3 sequence (DNA): TGTGCCAGCAGTTTTGGACAGAACTATGGCTACACCTTC. Translating it yields CASSFGQNYGYTF.

The CDR3 loop reads CASSYSSAGETQYF. The CDR3 DNA is TGTGCCAGCAGTTACTCGAGTGCTGGAGAGACCCAGTACTTC. The rearrangement links TRBV6-6 to TRBJ2-5; D gene uncertain. Between the trimmed V and J ends, which lost 0 bases and 4 bases, there was a span of 9 bases. Germline assignment: CDR1 MNHNY and CDR2 SVGAGI (reference sequence). CDR3 length: 14 residues.

V usage is TRBV5-1 and J usage is TRBJ1-3; 7 bases line up with TRBD1. The CDR3 spans 16 residues. Germline V lookup: CDR1 SGHRS, CDR2 YFSETQ. J lost 0 bases, V lost 0 bases, and 3 bases had no gene match. The CDR3 here is CASSLGTGNSGNTIYF. Here the CDR3 DNA reads TGCGCCAGCAGCTTGGGGACAGGAAACTCTGGAAACACCATATATTTT.

V gene TRBV11-2 combines with J gene TRBJ1-2; D perhaps matches TRBD1 (5 bases). V was shortened by 4 bases and J by 4 bases, with 16 bases between the two germline ends. The CDR3 has 15 residues. The germline V gene encodes CDR1 SGHAT and CDR2 FQNNGV. CDR3 DNA: TGTGCCAGCAGCTACGGCGGGGCAGGGTTCTATGGCTACACCTTC. Its translation is CASSYGGAGFYGYTF.

The chain employs TRBV28 and TRBJ2-1; 11 bases agree with TRBD1. V shed 1 base and J 5 bases; nucleotides not matched to a gene: 10. This CDR3 is built from 18 residues. CDR1 MDHEN and CDR2 SYDVKM come from the germline V gene. CDR3 nucleotide sequence: TGTGCCAGCAGTTTATTCCATCTTCGGGACAGGGGGGACAATGAGCAGTTCTTC. This codes for CASSLFHLRDRGDNEQFF.

V gene TRBV5-4 combines with J gene TRBJ2-5; D is perhaps TRBD1 (6 bases). Germline V gene data show CDR1 as SGHNT and CDR2 as YYREEE (reference sequence). The CDR3 has 15 amino acids. V lost 5 bases, J lost 2 bases, and 16 bases lay in between. The DNA for the CDR3 is TGTGCCAGCAGACAAACTGGACAGATTCAAGAGACCCAGTACTTC. Residues: CASRQTGQIQETQYF.

This chain connects TRBV1 to TRBJ2-1; the table's D gene call, TRBD1, was not cross checked with the DNA. TRBV1 counts as a pseudogene. This CDR3 comprises 17 residues. The CDR3 region has the DNA TGCACCAGCAGCCAACCCGCTCAAAAGAAACAGGGGCGGGAGCAGTTCTTC. Its protein is CTSSQPAQKKQGREQFF.

This chain links TRBV11-2 with TRBJ2-2, with TRBD1 identical over 11 bases. This CDR3 is built from 16 residues. V dropped 6 bases and J dropped 7; count of bases not matched to a gene: 10. Germline CDR1 and CDR2: SGHAT and FQNNGV. The CDR3 bases are TGTGCCAGCAGTGAACCAGGACAGGGGGCGAGCGGGGAGCTGTTTTTT. Its translation is CASSEPGQGASGELFF.